This TCR beta chain was retrieved from a study of blood T cell repertoires in COVID-19. Study information: PBMCs, B-cell-depleted T cells, or T cells were the source of the cDNA or gDNA that made up the material.

This clone came up a few times. V was pared by 3 bases and J by 5 bases, with 18 bases between. CDR1 KGHDR and CDR2 SFDVKD come from the germline V gene. The CDR3 has 16 residues. Here immunoSEQ multiplex PCR was the method, and the copy in TCRdb shows in-frame clones only, minus some. The data contain around 120,000 clones, about 78% of them singletons. The chain links TRBV24-1 to TRBJ2-5; D might be TRBD2 (5 bases). The TCR sequence derives from a man in his 70s with acute or convalescent COVID-19. What was sequenced was peripheral blood. CDR3 nucleotide sequence: TGTGCCACCAGTGATCCCGCCGGAGGCGCAGATGAGACCCAGTACTTC. Translating it yields CATSDPAGGADETQYF.